Below are 14 T cell receptor beta chains sequenced from a single sample in a study of T-cell reconstitution after alpha-beta-depleted transplantation in children. Researchers prepared the TCRbeta library using unique molecular identifiers, the study reports. MiXCR, run by TCRdb on the PCR reads, gives a single entry per CDR3 protein. The table records hundreds of thousands of distinct CDR3 sequences, more than 10% of them present only once. The sequencing used PBMCs from the stem cell graft donor, collected from the stem cell graft. All receptors derive from a human donor who donated a stem cell graft to a child with acute lymphoblastic leukemia.

This clonotype has ten or more counts. The chain couples TRBV29-1 to TRBJ2-7; D call uncertain. With 0 bases removed from V and 12 bases from J, the gap between germline ends came to 12 bases. The CDR3 has 11 amino acids. The germline gives CDR1 SQVTM, CDR2 ANQGSEA. The CDR3 protein is CSVEERGQPYF. CDR3 bases: TGCAGCGTTGAAGAAAGAGGCCAGCCGTACTTC.

About this clonotype: This may be a read error, as it is one base from a much larger clone. V gene TRBV6-2 or TRBV6-3 combines with J gene TRBJ1-1, with no clear D. There are 17 residues in the CDR3. CDR1 is MNHEY and CDR2 is SVGEGT in the germline V gene. This CDR3 is CTSSFPFFGLLNTEAFF. The CDR3 DNA reads as TGTACCAGCAGTTTTCCCTTTTTCGGCCTGTTGAACACTGAAGCTTTCTTT.

This clonotype was observed many times. V is TRBV29-1 and J is TRBJ1-2; D unresolved. The CDR3 consists of 14 residues. Germline-derived CDR1 and CDR2 are SQVTM and ANQGSEA. The V gene lost 2 bases and the J gene lost 4 bases, with 14 bases spanning the gap. The CDR3 coding sequence is TGCAGCGTTGAAAGGTCCAACCGGGGCTATGGCTACACCTTC. Residues: CSVERSNRGYGYTF.

This clonotype was seen a handful of times. The gene calls are TRBV29-1 and TRBJ2-7; tentatively, D is TRBD1 (7 bases). The germline V and J ends were trimmed by 3 bases and 5 bases, with 14 bases remaining between them. This CDR3 contains 13 residues. CDR1 is SQVTM, CDR2 ANQGSEA, per germline. CDR3 sequence: CSVEEGAWDEQYF. CDR3 coding DNA: TGCAGCGTTGAGGAGGGGGCATGGGACGAGCAGTACTTC.

This clonotype has at least ten counts. The chain is built from TRBV6-4 and TRBJ2-1; D is possibly TRBD1 (5 bases). This CDR3 is 17 amino acids long. CDR1 is MRHNA, CDR2 SNTAGT, per germline. Between the trimmed V and J ends, which lost 0 bases and 0 bases, there was a span of 12 bases. For the CDR3, the DNA is TGTGCCAGCAGTGACTCTGGAACAGGAGTCTCCTACAATGAGCAGTTCTTC. As protein: CASSDSGTGVSYNEQFF.

In nucleotides, the CDR3 is TGTGCCAGCAGGGCCGGGGGTTTGGTGAACACTGAAGCTTTCTTT. It yields the protein CASRAGGLVNTEAFF. This chain uses TRBV6-1 with TRBJ1-1; a possible D gene is TRBD1 (5 bases). The ends were cut back, 6 bases at V and 0 bases at J, with 14 bases in the middle. Per germline, CDR1 MNHNS and CDR2 SASEGT. This CDR3 region has 15 residues.

This clonotype has a count of ten or more. The chain carries TRBV12-3 or TRBV12-4 and TRBJ1-1; 7 bases are a match to TRBD1. The CDR3 is 15 residues long. The trim removed 2 bases at V and 7 bases at J, leaving 10 bases unmatched. Here the CDR3 reads CASSLRPRGSGEAFF. The CDR3 bases are TGTGCCAGCAGTTTACGCCCCAGGGGGTCTGGTGAAGCTTTCTTT.

V gene TRBV2 combines with J gene TRBJ1-5; D is possibly TRBD1 (6 bases). There are 16 residues in the CDR3. Trimming removed 4 bases from V and 3 bases from J, with 16 bases in between. The germline V gene has CDR1 SNHLY and CDR2 FYNNEI. Here the CDR3 reads CASSAEGVRNNQPQHF. CDR3 sequence (DNA): TGTGCCAGCAGTGCGGAGGGGGTAAGGAACAATCAGCCCCAGCATTTT.

This clonotype was recorded many times. The chain carries TRBV5-1 and TRBJ2-7, with D perhaps matching TRBD1 (5 bases). The CDR3 contains 17 residues. The germline CDR1 and CDR2 sequences are SGHRS and YFSETQ. The germline V and J ends were trimmed by 0 bases and 0 bases, with 16 bases remaining between them. CDR3 in amino acids: CASSLAPQGELSYEQYF. The CDR3 DNA is TGCGCCAGCAGCTTGGCCCCCCAGGGTGAGCTCTCCTACGAGCAGTACTTC.

Many counts were recorded for this clonotype. The chain links TRBV10-2 to TRBJ2-1; no clear D. Germline V gives CDR1 WSHSY, CDR2 SAAADI. CDR3 length: 11 amino acids. With 8 bases removed from V and 8 bases from J, the gap between germline ends came to 10 bases. The CDR3 loop is CASGLIDEQFF. CDR3 nucleotides: TGCGCCAGCGGCCTTATTGATGAGCAGTTCTTC.

This clonotype was recorded at least ten times. The V and J genes are TRBV28 and TRBJ2-5; tentatively, D is TRBD1 (7 bases). Germline-derived CDR1 and CDR2 are MDHEN and SYDVKM. Trimming shortened V by 4 bases and J by 1 base, and 22 bases separated the two germline ends. This CDR3 is built from 18 residues. The CDR3 nucleotides read TGTGCCAGCAGTTCCTTATTTACAGGGGAGGAAGGCCAAGAGACCCAGTACTTC. It specifies CASSSLFTGEEGQETQYF.

Ten or more counts support this clonotype. The rearrangement links TRBV5-1 to TRBJ2-7, with D perhaps matching TRBD2 (5 bases). CDR1 is SGHRS and CDR2 is YFSETQ in the germline V gene. The CDR3 runs to 13 residues. With 2 bases removed from V and 3 bases from J, the gap between germline ends came to 9 bases. CDR3 coding DNA: TGCGCCAGCAGCTTAACTAGGAACTACGAGCAGTACTTC. It translates to CASSLTRNYEQYF.

This clonotype was recorded at least ten times. The V call is TRBV12-3 or TRBV12-4, the J call TRBJ2-5; D gene ambiguous. This CDR3 contains 11 residues. Deletions cut 3 bases from V and 5 bases from J, with 4 bases between. The CDR3 DNA reads as TGTGCCAGCAGTTTCTCTGAGACCCAGTACTTC. It encodes CASSFSETQYF.

At least ten counts were recorded for this clonotype. The V call is TRBV9, the J call TRBJ1-6, with D possibly being TRBD1 (5 bases). The germline CDR1 and CDR2 sequences are SGDLS and YYNGEE. V was clipped by 0 bases and J by 9 bases, with 13 bases between them. The CDR3 extends over 15 amino acids. The CDR3 DNA follows: TGTGCCAGCAGCGTAGATCCCTCCGGGGGTTCACCCCTCCACTTT. Translated: CASSVDPSGGSPLHF.